Reported below is one T cell receptor beta chain. Its antigen is currently unknown. Trimming at V came to 6 bases and at J to 7 bases, leaving 10 bases not matched to a gene. Germline-derived CDR1 and CDR2 are ENHRY and SYGVKD. The CDR3 length is 14 residues. The source of the sample is a study of OX40 agonist ivuxolimab in advanced cancers. On the study more broadly: Every 2 weeks, patients received ivuxolimab intravenously, dosed at 0.01 to 10 mg/kg. Findings of the study overall: Some of the nonresponding patients also showed low levels of normalized T-cell clonal expansion.

The protocol was immunoSEQ multiplex PCR, while the TCRdb copy is restricted to in-frame clones and leaves out a portion. The data show around 92,000 clones, roughly 82% seen once. V is TRBV10-3 and J is TRBJ1-2; 8 bases match TRBD1. The source was CD4+ or CD8+ T cells sorted from blood, collected in a trial of the OX40 agonist ivuxolimab. The receptor's source is an adult with an advanced solid tumor such as melanoma, head and neck, liver or kidney cancer. The CDR3, as DNA: TGTGCCATCAGGTCTGGACAGGGAAGAACTGGCTACACCTTC. Translation gives CAIRSGQGRTGYTF.